A selection of T cell receptor beta chains follows, all from one sample in a study of long-term antiretroviral therapy in people with HIV. Repertoires were generated with immunoSEQ multiplex PCR, while TCRdb's copy carries only in-frame clones and drops some. The table shows tens of thousands of clones, with just under 85% occurring only once. Source: unsorted PBMCs, taken 1.6 years after starting antiretroviral therapy. Source of these receptors: a man aged 35 to 55 with HIV. Each CDR3 is given without its conserved first and last residue.

j_call: TRBJ1-6; v_call: TRBV9; cdr3_aa: ASSLRYGLDSPLH
j_call: TRBJ1-1; v_call: TRBV10-3; cdr3_aa: AIAGTATSGTEAF
j_call: TRBJ1-1; v_call: TRBV5-5; cdr3_aa: ASSLDRVNAEAF
j_call: TRBJ1-2; v_call: TRBV5-1; cdr3_aa: ASSLGTGRGDYGYT
j_call: TRBJ2-1; v_call: TRBV6-5; cdr3_aa: ASSYGGTSGHNEQF
j_call: TRBJ2-7; v_call: TRBV5-1; cdr3_aa: ASSQDPGVYEQY
j_call: TRBJ2-7; v_call: TRBV29-1; cdr3_aa: SVEGTGGFTYEQY
j_call: TRBJ2-1; v_call: TRBV5-1; cdr3_aa: ASSLAPRNEQF
j_call: TRBJ2-7; v_call: TRBV11-3; cdr3_aa: ASSWGLPSEDEQY
j_call: TRBJ2-7; v_call: TRBV7-8; cdr3_aa: ASSPTDYEQY
j_call: TRBJ1-1; v_call: TRBV4-1; cdr3_aa: ASSQEGPPAF
j_call: TRBJ1-3; v_call: TRBV19; cdr3_aa: ASSIRQFGNTIY
j_call: TRBJ1-4; v_call: TRBV6-1; cdr3_aa: ASSVVQSEKLF
j_call: TRBJ2-3; v_call: TRBV27; cdr3_aa: ASSLLAGGPSDTQY
j_call: TRBJ1-1; v_call: TRBV6-6; cdr3_aa: ASNRGGGANTEAF
j_call: TRBJ1-4; v_call: TRBV7-8; cdr3_aa: ASSVDRGREKLF
j_call: TRBJ2-7; v_call: TRBV11-3; cdr3_aa: ASSLSSVLSYEQY
j_call: TRBJ1-2; v_call: TRBV4-1; cdr3_aa: ASSQPDPDYGYT
j_call: TRBJ1-5; v_call: TRBV30; cdr3_aa: AWSGQNNQPQH
j_call: TRBJ2-1; v_call: TRBV10-3; cdr3_aa: ATLTRDRVGEQF
j_call: TRBJ1-5; v_call: TRBV30; cdr3_aa: AWSFGTPSNQPQH
j_call: TRBJ1-3; v_call: TRBV19; cdr3_aa: ASSIGGLSGNTIY
j_call: TRBJ1-5; v_call: TRBV27; cdr3_aa: ASSSRIGGPNQPQH
j_call: TRBJ2-3; v_call: TRBV5-6; cdr3_aa: ASSLKREGPGDTQY
j_call: TRBJ2-2; v_call: TRBV27; cdr3_aa: ASSALPAANTGELF
j_call: TRBJ2-3; v_call: TRBV7-2; cdr3_aa: ASSLRAADTQY
j_call: TRBJ2-1; v_call: TRBV27; cdr3_aa: ASSSPGLALNEQF
j_call: TRBJ2-3; v_call: TRBV25-1; cdr3_aa: ASSRGRTDTQY
j_call: TRBJ2-7; v_call: TRBV18; cdr3_aa: ASSQMGQASYEQY
j_call: TRBJ2-7; v_call: TRBV11-2; cdr3_aa: ASSLGQGGSYEQY
j_call: TRBJ2-7; v_call: TRBV5-8; cdr3_aa: ASSLGQRGTYEQY
j_call: TRBJ2-7; v_call: TRBV5-1; cdr3_aa: ASSLALDSRGEQY
j_call: TRBJ1-1; v_call: TRBV19; cdr3_aa: ASRTGQPNTEAF
j_call: TRBJ1-5; v_call: TRBV6-1; cdr3_aa: ASSDPGGVNSNQPQH
j_call: TRBJ2-7; v_call: TRBV11-2; cdr3_aa: ASSSPAETVNYEQY
j_call: TRBJ2-7; v_call: TRBV30; cdr3_aa: AWSVRGFYEQY
j_call: TRBJ2-1; v_call: TRBV19; cdr3_aa: ASSIRGHNEQF
j_call: TRBJ1-3; v_call: TRBV7-8; cdr3_aa: ASSPFPGGNTIY
j_call: TRBJ2-7; v_call: TRBV7-6; cdr3_aa: ASSPRTGYEQY
j_call: TRBJ2-7; v_call: TRBV19; cdr3_aa: ASSPQARKISYEQY
j_call: TRBJ1-3; v_call: TRBV6-1; cdr3_aa: ASSEATGPDTIY
j_call: TRBJ1-4; v_call: TRBV4-2; cdr3_aa: ASSQVQGLNEKLF
j_call: TRBJ1-2; v_call: TRBV11-2; cdr3_aa: ASRTGTGGFGYT
j_call: TRBJ2-1; v_call: TRBV6-1; cdr3_aa: ASSELGQGGAEQF
j_call: TRBJ1-3; v_call: TRBV9; cdr3_aa: ASSVSDSSGNTIY
j_call: TRBJ1-3; v_call: TRBV10-3; cdr3_aa: AISDRVNTIY
j_call: TRBJ1-2; v_call: TRBV19; cdr3_aa: ASRPNPGTENGYT
j_call: TRBJ1-1; v_call: TRBV6-5; cdr3_aa: ASSYGQGSEAF
j_call: TRBJ1-1; v_call: TRBV4-2; cdr3_aa: ASSQDQVQMNTEAF
j_call: TRBJ1-2; v_call: TRBV6-1; cdr3_aa: ASSVGSVSGYT
j_call: TRBJ2-7; v_call: TRBV4-1; cdr3_aa: ASSQVINSYEQY
j_call: TRBJ1-1; v_call: TRBV7-9; cdr3_aa: ASSLLETEAF
j_call: TRBJ2-1; v_call: TRBV7-3; cdr3_aa: ASSLRPGPPVPNSYNEQF
j_call: TRBJ2-7; v_call: TRBV4-2; cdr3_aa: ASSQSRLLSSYEQY
j_call: TRBJ1-1; v_call: TRBV29-1; cdr3_aa: SVERGQGDTEAF
j_call: TRBJ2-2; v_call: TRBV7-8; cdr3_aa: ASSLSGMGAGELF
j_call: TRBJ1-1; v_call: TRBV5-1; cdr3_aa: ASSFRGTNTEAF